One and the same sample provided the 8 T cell receptor beta chains below, sequenced in a study of control samples from healthy donors and cancer patients. TCRdb keeps only in-frame clones here, not all; method: immunoSEQ multiplex PCR. The sample has 100,000 to 150,000 clones, about 88% seen once. Sequencing was done on a sample of blood. Receptors originate from a man over 45 in good health.

This clone has a handful of counts. The chain couples TRBV11-2 to TRBJ2-3; 7 nucleotides align to TRBD1. The CDR3 has 14 residues. V gave up 5 bases and J gave up 1 base; unmatched junction bases: 3. Germline CDR1 reads SGHAT; CDR2 reads FQNNGV. The CDR3 region has the DNA TGTGCCAGCAGCCCAGGGACAGGCACAGATACGCAGTATTTT. It codes for CASSPGTGTDTQYF.

The gene calls are TRBV12-3 or TRBV12-4 and TRBJ2-3; weak D call: TRBD2 (7 bases). There are 13 residues in the CDR3. V was pared by 1 base and J by 10 bases, with 12 bases between. CDR3 residues: CASSLGGGAPQYF. Here the CDR3 DNA reads TGTGCCAGCAGTTTAGGAGGGGGGGCCCCGCAGTATTTT.

V usage is TRBV28 and J usage is TRBJ1-6; D call uncertain. V was cut by 2 bases and J by 4 bases, with 6 bases left in between. There are 14 residues in the CDR3. Germline V gene data show CDR1 as MDHEN and CDR2 as SYDVKM. The CDR3 DNA reads as TGTGCCAGCAGTTTAGAGGGATATAATTCACCCCTCCACTTT. This codes for CASSLEGYNSPLHF.

V gene TRBV7-3 combines with J gene TRBJ2-3; no firm D call. V gave up 5 bases and J gave up 0 bases, with 12 bases separating them. Germline values: CDR1 SGHTA, CDR2 FQGTGA. The CDR3 contains 15 residues. The CDR3 bases are TGTGCCAGCAGCCACGATGGGAAAAGCACAGATACGCAGTATTTT. It encodes CASSHDGKSTDTQYF. The full variable domain, rest sourced from reference TRBV7-3 and TRBJ2-3, is GAGVSQTPSNKVTEKGKYVELRCDPISGHTALYWYRQSLGQGPEFLIYFQGTGAADDSGLPNDRFFAVRPEGSVSTLKIQRTERGDSAVYLCASSHDGKSTDTQYFGPGTRLTVL.

This clone showed up just once. The chain joins TRBV2 to TRBJ1-1; unclear D gene. The CDR3 sequence is 11 residues long. V gave up 5 bases and J gave up 6 bases, with 7 bases separating them. The germline gives CDR1 SNHLY, CDR2 FYNNEI. As DNA, the CDR3 is TGTGCCAGCAGTTGGGTAGCTGAAGCTTTCTTT. Residues: CASSWVAEAFF. The variable domain in full, completed from reference TRBV2 and TRBJ1-1, reads EPEVTQTPSHQVTQMGQEVILRCVPISNHLYFYWYRQILGQKVEFLVSFYNNEISEKSEIFDDQFSVERPDGSNFTLKIRSTKLEDSAMYFCASSWVAEAFFGQGTRLTVV.

The chain is built from TRBV27 and TRBJ2-7, with D uncertain. V was cut by 9 bases and J by 0 bases, with 15 bases left in between. This CDR3 has 14 residues. CDR1 MNHEY and CDR2 SMNVEV come from the germline V gene (reference sequence). CDR3 nucleotide sequence: TGTGCCAGTCGACGGGCAGTTGACTCCTACGAGCAGTACTTC. Its protein is CASRRAVDSYEQYF.

The chain has TRBV2 and TRBJ1-1, with no clear D. From germline, CDR1 is SNHLY and CDR2 FYNNEI. V was trimmed by 4 bases and J by 8 bases, leaving 8 bases between them. The CDR3 is made up of 11 amino acids. In nucleotides, the CDR3 is TGTGCCAGCAGTGTGACGGTAGAAGCTTTCTTT. It yields the protein CASSVTVEAFF.

The chain has TRBV6-5 and TRBJ2-5, with 8 bases identical to TRBD2. J gave up 4 bases and V 6 bases, and 7 bases lay outside the gene matches. The CDR3 sequence is 14 residues long. In germline, CDR1 is MNHEY, CDR2 SVGAGI. CDR3 region: CASSLSGVAETQYF. CDR3 DNA sequence: TGTGCCAGCAGCCTTAGCGGGGTAGCAGAGACCCAGTACTTC.